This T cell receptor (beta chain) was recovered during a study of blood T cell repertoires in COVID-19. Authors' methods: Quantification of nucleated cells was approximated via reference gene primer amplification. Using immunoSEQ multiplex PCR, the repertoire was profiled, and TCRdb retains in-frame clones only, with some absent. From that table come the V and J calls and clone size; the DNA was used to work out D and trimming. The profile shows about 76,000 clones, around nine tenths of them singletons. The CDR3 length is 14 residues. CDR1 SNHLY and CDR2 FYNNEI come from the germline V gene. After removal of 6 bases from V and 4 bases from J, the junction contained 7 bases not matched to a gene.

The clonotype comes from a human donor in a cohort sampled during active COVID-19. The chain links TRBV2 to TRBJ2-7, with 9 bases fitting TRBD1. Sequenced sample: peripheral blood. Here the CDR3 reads CASREQGAGYEQYF. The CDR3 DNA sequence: TGTGCCAGCAGGGAACAGGGGGCAGGTTACGAGCAGTACTTC.